The rows below give T cell receptor beta chains drawn from one sample of a study of Ad26.COV2.S vaccination and SARS-CoV-2 variants. Libraries were prepared by immunoSEQ multiplex PCR; TCRdb keeps only in-frame clonotypes and omits some of them. The table lists 430,000 or so clones, roughly nine tenths of them singletons, with 2% to 3% in the top ten. The sample here was peripheral blood, taken in a trial of Ad26.COV2.S vaccine versus placebo. The receptors come from a person between 18 and 59 years old who received the Ad26.COV2.S COVID-19 vaccine or a placebo. The CDR3 runs from the conserved cysteine through the conserved F or W. A D gene is named only where the DNA matches it firmly. The size of a clone is reported for some rows only, either as once, few or many, or as a class for expanded clones.

v_gene,d_gene,abundance,j_gene,CDR3aa,CDR3nt
TRBV6-1,NA,NA,TRBJ1-1,CASSENPNTEAFF,TGTGCCAGCAGTGAAAACCCGAACACTGAAGCTTTCTTT
TRBV7-9,TRBD1,NA,TRBJ1-2,CASSLGQDYGYTF,TGTGCCAGCAGCTTGGGACAGGACTATGGCTACACCTTC
TRBV9,NA,NA,TRBJ2-2,CASSTSGTGELFF,TGTGCCAGCAGTACTTCCGGTACCGGGGAGCTGTTTTTT
TRBV5-4,TRBD1,NA,TRBJ1-4,CASSSPDRGQEKLFF,TGTGCCAGCAGCTCCCCGGACAGGGGGCAGGAAAAACTGTTTTTT
TRBV7-9,NA,few,TRBJ1-5,CASSQTDSNQPQHF,TGTGCCAGCAGCCAGACAGATAGCAATCAGCCCCAGCATTTT
TRBV4-1,NA,NA,TRBJ2-3,CASSTRPETSTDTQYF,TGCGCCAGCAGCACCCGACCCGAAACTAGCACAGATACGCAGTATTTT
TRBV5-6,NA,NA,TRBJ2-7,CASSLISGSYEQYF,TGTGCCAGCAGCTTGATTTCAGGGTCCTACGAGCAGTACTTC
TRBV4-1,NA,NA,TRBJ2-7,CASSQVEGVRYEQYF,TGCGCCAGCAGCCAAGTGGAAGGGGTTCGCTACGAGCAGTACTTC
TRBV9,NA,NA,TRBJ2-3,CASSQTSSWDTQYF,TGTGCCAGCAGCCAAACCTCCTCCTGGGATACGCAGTATTTT
TRBV28,TRBD2,NA,TRBJ2-3,CASSLFSLAGFGEDTQYF,TGTGCCAGCAGTTTATTTAGTCTAGCGGGGTTCGGTGAAGATACGCAGTATTTT
TRBV4-1,TRBD1,NA,TRBJ1-5,CASSQDLGTVGPQHF,TGCGCCAGCAGCCAAGATTTAGGGACAGTTGGGCCCCAGCATTTT
TRBV5-8,TRBD2,NA,TRBJ2-5,CASSRGLAGSTGETQYF,TGTGCCAGCAGCCGCGGACTAGCGGGAAGTACTGGAGAGACCCAGTACTTC
TRBV6-5,NA,NA,TRBJ2-7,CASRVYSGYEQYF,TGTGCCAGCAGGGTCTACAGCGGCTACGAGCAGTACTTC
TRBV19,NA,NA,TRBJ2-7,CASSTGTYEQYF,TGTGCCAGTAGTACTGGGACCTACGAGCAGTACTTC
TRBV12-5,TRBD2,NA,TRBJ2-1,CASGYGVVAGGQDEQFF,TGTGCTAGTGGTTACGGGGTAGTGGCGGGGGGGCAGGATGAGCAGTTCTTC
TRBV28,NA,NA,TRBJ1-1,CASSPGRAEAFF,TGTGCCAGCAGTCCAGGGAGGGCTGAAGCTTTCTTT
TRBV5-1,NA,NA,TRBJ1-1,CASRRQSYTEAFF,TGCGCCAGCAGACGCCAGAGTTACACTGAAGCTTTCTTT
TRBV5-8,NA,NA,TRBJ1-2,CASSLVTDGGYTF,TGTGCCAGCAGCTTGGTGACTGATGGGGGCTACACCTTC
TRBV4-1,NA,many,TRBJ2-7,CASSRVTGPYEQYF,TGCGCCAGCAGCCGCGTCACAGGCCCCTACGAGCAGTACTTC
TRBV23-1,NA,NA,TRBJ1-3,CASSLLGEHCSGNTIYF,TGCGCCAGCAGTCTCCTGGGAGAGCATTGCTCTGGAAACACCATATATTTT
TRBV4-2,TRBD2,NA,TRBJ2-3,CASSPRTSGNTDTQYF,TGTGCCAGCAGCCCTCGGACTAGCGGAAACACAGATACGCAGTATTTT
TRBV6-5,NA,NA,TRBJ2-5,CATTRQETQYF,TGTGCCACGACTAGGCAAGAGACCCAGTACTTC
TRBV7-3,NA,NA,TRBJ1-1,CASSLTTNTEAFF,TGTGCCAGCAGCTTAACCACTAACACTGAAGCTTTCTTT
TRBV7-9,NA,NA,TRBJ2-1,CASSRTSRSYNEQFF,TGTGCCAGCAGCAGAACTAGCAGGTCCTACAATGAGCAGTTCTTC
TRBV29-1,TRBD1,NA,TRBJ2-5,CSVETGLGETQYF,TGCAGCGTTGAGACAGGGTTAGGGGAGACCCAGTACTTC
TRBV12-3/TRBV12-4,NA,NA,TRBJ1-3,CASSWLGGNTIYF,TGTGCCAGCAGTTGGTTGGGAGGAAACACCATATATTTT
TRBV5-4,TRBD2,NA,TRBJ2-4,CASSFPGLAGENIQYF,TGTGCCAGCAGCTTCCCGGGACTAGCGGGGGAAAACATTCAGTACTTC
TRBV9,NA,NA,TRBJ1-1,CASSRGDTEAFF,TGTGCCAGCAGTCGAGGGGACACTGAAGCTTTCTTT
TRBV7-2,NA,NA,TRBJ2-7,CASSRTGGYEQYF,TGTGCCAGCAGCCGAACCGGGGGCTACGAGCAGTACTTC
TRBV19,NA,once,TRBJ1-5,CASSKPGGVNQPQHF,TGTGCCAGTAGTAAGCCGGGGGGCGTAAATCAGCCCCAGCATTTT
TRBV6-2/TRBV6-3,NA,NA,TRBJ1-2,CASSPDGTNYGYTF,TGTGCCAGCAGTCCGGACGGTACCAACTATGGCTACACCTTC
TRBV5-1,NA,NA,TRBJ1-5,CASSSDSNQPQHF,TGCGCCAGCAGCTCGGACAGCAATCAGCCCCAGCATTTT
TRBV6-2/TRBV6-3,NA,NA,TRBJ1-1,CASSYRARNTEAFF,TGTGCCAGCAGTTACCGGGCACGGAACACTGAAGCTTTCTTT
TRBV28,TRBD1,NA,TRBJ2-2,CASSPDRGNTGELFF,TGTGCCAGCAGTCCGGACAGGGGGAACACCGGGGAGCTGTTTTTT
TRBV5-1,TRBD1,NA,TRBJ2-1,CASSPSRQGTYEQFF,TGCGCCAGCAGCCCCAGTCGACAGGGAACCTATGAGCAGTTCTTC
TRBV14,NA,NA,TRBJ2-3,CASSQDLIAARADTQYF,TGTGCCAGCAGCCAAGATCTCATTGCCGCCCGGGCAGATACGCAGTATTTT
TRBV3-1/TRBV3-2,NA,NA,TRBJ2-1,CASSQVQGSGNSYNEQFF,TGTGCCAGCAGCCAAGTCCAAGGTAGCGGCAATTCCTACAATGAGCAGTTCTTC
TRBV3-1/TRBV3-2,NA,once,TRBJ2-1,CASSPRFWGGGFNEQFF,TGTGCCAGCAGCCCAAGATTTTGGGGAGGGGGCTTCAATGAGCAGTTCTTC
TRBV4-2,NA,NA,TRBJ2-5,CASSQDGDQETQYF,TGTGCCAGCAGCCAAGACGGGGACCAAGAGACCCAGTACTTC
TRBV6-4,NA,NA,TRBJ1-1,CASSVRVNTEAFF,TGTGCCAGCAGTGTCAGGGTGAACACTGAAGCTTTCTTT
TRBV28,NA,NA,TRBJ1-2,CASSLGPGRGYGYTF,TGTGCCAGCAGCCTTGGCCCGGGGCGAGGCTATGGCTACACCTTC
TRBV11-1,NA,NA,TRBJ2-3,CASSPRRGRTDTQYF,TGTGCCAGCAGCCCACGTCGGGGGCGCACAGATACGCAGTATTTT
TRBV6-2/TRBV6-3,TRBD2,NA,TRBJ2-5,CASSSGTRRETQYF,TGTGCCAGCAGTTCCGGGACTAGAAGAGAGACCCAGTACTTC
TRBV2,NA,NA,TRBJ1-2,CASTGAGYTF,TGTGCCAGCACTGGAGCTGGCTACACCTTC
TRBV10-3,NA,once,TRBJ1-1,CAISLQGGTEAFF,TGTGCCATCAGTTTACAGGGTGGCACTGAAGCTTTCTTT
TRBV7-2,TRBD2,NA,TRBJ2-1,CASSPHLGGGGIGQFF,TGTGCCAGCAGCCCCCACCTGGGCGGGGGGGGGATAGGGCAGTTCTTC
TRBV2,NA,NA,TRBJ2-1,CASSEPGTHYEQFF,TGTGCCAGCAGTGAGCCCGGGACTCACTATGAGCAGTTCTTC
TRBV2,NA,NA,TRBJ1-1,CASPRGRSRNTEAFF,TGTGCCAGCCCTCGAGGGAGGTCTAGGAACACTGAAGCTTTCTTT
TRBV6-2/TRBV6-3,NA,NA,TRBJ1-6,CASSPSRGIYNSPLHF,TGTGCCAGCAGCCCCTCAAGAGGAATATATAATTCACCCCTCCACTTT
TRBV2,NA,NA,TRBJ2-1,CASSEVTQNSYNEQFF,TGTGCCAGCAGTGAAGTGACACAAAACTCCTACAATGAGCAGTTCTTC
TRBV4-3,NA,NA,TRBJ2-3,CASSQEGHGDTQYF,TGCGCCAGCAGCCAAGAGGGTCATGGAGATACGCAGTATTTT
TRBV4-3,NA,NA,TRBJ2-7,CASSQDLSSEPYEQYF,TGCGCCAGCAGCCAAGACTTGTCCTCGGAACCCTACGAGCAGTACTTC
TRBV19,NA,NA,TRBJ2-1,CASRSVNEQFF,TGTGCCAGTCGGTCCGTCAATGAGCAGTTCTTC
TRBV5-5,NA,NA,TRBJ1-1,CASSPMPSWNTEAFF,TGTGCCAGCAGCCCCATGCCTTCTTGGAACACTGAAGCTTTCTTT